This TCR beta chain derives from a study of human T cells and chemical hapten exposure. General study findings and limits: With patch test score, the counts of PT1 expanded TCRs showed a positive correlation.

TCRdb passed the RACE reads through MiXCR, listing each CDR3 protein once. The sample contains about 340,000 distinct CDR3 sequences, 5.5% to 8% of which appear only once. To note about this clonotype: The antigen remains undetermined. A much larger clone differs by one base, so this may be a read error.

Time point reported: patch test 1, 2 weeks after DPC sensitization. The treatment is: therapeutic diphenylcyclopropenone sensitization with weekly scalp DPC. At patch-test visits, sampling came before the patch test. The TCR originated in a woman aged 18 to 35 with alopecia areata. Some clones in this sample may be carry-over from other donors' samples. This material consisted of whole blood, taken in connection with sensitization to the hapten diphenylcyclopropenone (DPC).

The chain's CDR3 is CASSIEVDTEAFF. DNA for the CDR3: TGTGCCAGCAGCATAGAAGTGGACACTGAAGCTTTCTTT. The genes are TRBV7-2 and TRBJ1-1; D remains unclear. The V gene lost 5 bases and the J gene lost 3 bases, with 10 bases spanning the gap. The germline gives CDR1 SGHTA, CDR2 FQGNSA. The CDR3 totals 13 residues. Full variable domain (outside the CDR3, taken from reference TRBV7-2 and TRBJ1-1): GAGVSQSPSNKVTEKGKDVELRCDPISGHTALYWYRQSLGQGLEFLIYFQGNSAPDKSGLPSDRFSAERTGGSVSTLTIQRTQQEDSAVYLCASSIEVDTEAFFGQGTRLTVV.